These T cell receptor beta chains were read from a single sample in a study of cytomegalovirus exposure and HLA in healthy donors. Repertoires were generated with immunoSEQ multiplex PCR, while TCRdb's copy carries only in-frame clones and drops some. In all, the sample yields approximately 120,000 clones. The sample comprised PBMCs. These receptors all stem from a young man in good health and CMV-seronegative. CDR3s include the opening cysteine and the closing phenylalanine or tryptophan. The order of the fields is D gene, J gene, CDR3 length, V gene, CDR3 DNA, CDR3 protein. The D gene is left open where the match is weak.

d_call: -; j_call: TRBJ1-2; cdr3_length: 16; v_call: TRBV29-1; cdr3_nt: TGCAGCGTTGAGGGGGACCCCAGGGGCGTCAACTATGGCTACACCTTC; cdr3_aa: CSVEGDPRGVNYGYTF
d_call: -; j_call: TRBJ2-7; cdr3_length: 14; v_call: TRBV6-5; cdr3_nt: TGTGCCAGCAGCACGCAGGGTAGACTTTACGAGCAGTACTTC; cdr3_aa: CASSTQGRLYEQYF
d_call: -; j_call: TRBJ1-2; cdr3_length: 13; v_call: TRBV9; cdr3_nt: TGTGCCAGCAGCGATTACCGGGAATTTGACTACACCTTC; cdr3_aa: CASSDYREFDYTF
d_call: TRBD1; j_call: TRBJ2-7; cdr3_length: 14; v_call: TRBV18; cdr3_nt: TGTGCCAGCTCACGGGGTGACAGGGCCTACGAGCAGTACTTC; cdr3_aa: CASSRGDRAYEQYF
d_call: -; j_call: TRBJ1-5; cdr3_length: 14; v_call: TRBV27; cdr3_nt: TGTGCCACCACCCCACGGGGGAGCAATCAGCCCCAGCATTTT; cdr3_aa: CATTPRGSNQPQHF
d_call: -; j_call: TRBJ1-1; cdr3_length: 16; v_call: TRBV18; cdr3_nt: TGTGCCAGCGCACCAGGTGGTACCCTCAGGAACACTGAAGCTTTCTTT; cdr3_aa: CASAPGGTLRNTEAFF
d_call: -; j_call: TRBJ2-7; cdr3_length: 13; v_call: TRBV2; cdr3_nt: TGTGCCAGCAGTGCATTGGGGAGGAACGAGCAGTACTTC; cdr3_aa: CASSALGRNEQYF
d_call: -; j_call: TRBJ2-3; cdr3_length: 15; v_call: TRBV15; cdr3_nt: TGTGCCACCTCCTTGGCGGGGACGACCACAGATACGCAGTATTTT; cdr3_aa: CATSLAGTTTDTQYF
d_call: TRBD1; j_call: TRBJ1-1; cdr3_length: 17; v_call: TRBV5-6; cdr3_nt: TGTGCCAGCAGTCTCGACGTAGGGGGACAGGGGATGTCTGAAGCTTTCTTT; cdr3_aa: CASSLDVGGQGMSEAFF
d_call: TRBD2; j_call: TRBJ2-1; cdr3_length: 15; v_call: TRBV28; cdr3_nt: TGTGCCAGCAGTCTCCGGGGACTAGCGGGAGGATCTGTGGTCTTC; cdr3_aa: CASSLRGLAGGSVVF
d_call: -; j_call: TRBJ1-6; cdr3_length: 13; v_call: TRBV19; cdr3_nt: TGTGCCAGTAGTCCGACAGGCCCCTCACCCCTCCACTTT; cdr3_aa: CASSPTGPSPLHF
d_call: -; j_call: TRBJ1-1; cdr3_length: 15; v_call: TRBV19; cdr3_nt: TGTGCCAGTAGTAGCCGAGATTTGAGGGCAGCTGAAGCTTTCTTT; cdr3_aa: CASSSRDLRAAEAFF
d_call: TRBD2; j_call: TRBJ2-1; cdr3_length: 15; v_call: TRBV6-4; cdr3_nt: TGTGCCAGCAGTGAAATCGCTAGCGGGAGCAATGAGCAGTTCTTC; cdr3_aa: CASSEIASGSNEQFF
d_call: TRBD1; j_call: TRBJ1-1; cdr3_length: 14; v_call: TRBV7-2; cdr3_nt: TGTGCCAGCAGCCCCCGGACAGGGACCCTCGGAGCTTTCTTT; cdr3_aa: CASSPRTGTLGAFF
d_call: TRBD2; j_call: TRBJ2-1; cdr3_length: 20; v_call: TRBV27; cdr3_nt: TGTGCCAGCAGTTCCCGCGGACTAGCGGGGGGAGGGGACTCCTACAATGAGCAGTTCTTC; cdr3_aa: CASSSRGLAGGGDSYNEQFF
d_call: TRBD2; j_call: TRBJ2-7; cdr3_length: 15; v_call: TRBV2; cdr3_nt: TGTGCCAGCAGTTATACTAGCGGGGGGGCTAAGGAGCAGTACTTC; cdr3_aa: CASSYTSGGAKEQYF
d_call: TRBD2; j_call: TRBJ2-4; cdr3_length: 15; v_call: TRBV19; cdr3_nt: TGTGCCAGCCACGGGAGGGGCCTAGCCAAAAACATTCAGTACTTC; cdr3_aa: CASHGRGLAKNIQYF
d_call: -; j_call: TRBJ1-2; cdr3_length: 14; v_call: TRBV5-1; cdr3_nt: TGCGCCAGCAGCTTGGAACCCCGGGACTATGGCTACACCTTC; cdr3_aa: CASSLEPRDYGYTF
d_call: TRBD1; j_call: TRBJ1-2; cdr3_length: 10; v_call: TRBV29-1; cdr3_nt: TGCAGCACAGACAGGGCGGAGGTTACCTTC; cdr3_aa: CSTDRAEVTF
d_call: -; j_call: TRBJ1-1; cdr3_length: 16; v_call: TRBV7-9; cdr3_nt: TGTGCCAGCAGCACCCGGGGACTCCCCAAAGGGACTGAAGCTTTCTTT; cdr3_aa: CASSTRGLPKGTEAFF
d_call: TRBD1; j_call: TRBJ1-6; cdr3_length: 15; v_call: TRBV9; cdr3_nt: TGTGCCAGCAGCGACACCGGGACAGGGCGTTCACCCCTCCACTTT; cdr3_aa: CASSDTGTGRSPLHF
d_call: TRBD2; j_call: TRBJ2-1; cdr3_length: 14; v_call: TRBV16; cdr3_nt: TGTGCCAGCAGCCCAGGGACTAGGGGATATGAGCAGTTCTTC; cdr3_aa: CASSPGTRGYEQFF
d_call: -; j_call: TRBJ1-6; cdr3_length: 13; v_call: TRBV6-1; cdr3_nt: TGTGCCAGCAAAGAGACACCGAATTCACCCCTCCACTTT; cdr3_aa: CASKETPNSPLHF
d_call: -; j_call: TRBJ2-7; cdr3_length: 14; v_call: TRBV5-4; cdr3_nt: TGTGCCAGCAGCTTGGAGAGGGCTTCCTACGAGCAGTACTTC; cdr3_aa: CASSLERASYEQYF
d_call: TRBD1; j_call: TRBJ2-1; cdr3_length: 13; v_call: TRBV13; cdr3_nt: TGTGCCAGCAGCCCAGGGGGCCAAAATGAGCAGTTCTTC; cdr3_aa: CASSPGGQNEQFF
d_call: TRBD1; j_call: TRBJ1-1; cdr3_length: 14; v_call: TRBV7-9; cdr3_nt: TGTGCCAGCAGCGACAGGGACATGAACACTGAAGCTTTCTTT; cdr3_aa: CASSDRDMNTEAFF
d_call: TRBD2; j_call: TRBJ2-1; cdr3_length: 19; v_call: TRBV2; cdr3_nt: TGTGCCAGCAGTGTGGGAGCGGGAGCCCACCGAAGCTCCTACAATGAGCAGTTCTTC; cdr3_aa: CASSVGAGAHRSSYNEQFF